The 8 T cell receptor beta chains reported below all come from one sample, sequenced in a study of cytotoxic CD8 clonotypes in ibrutinib-treated CLL. Produced via immunoSEQ multiplex PCR; TCRdb's table is partial and in-frame only. Of about 130,000 clones listed, 75% to 85% are singletons. Source: PBMCs, taken after 12 months of ibrutinib treatment. These receptors were collected from a human donor with chronic lymphocytic leukemia.

The chain carries TRBV7-9 and TRBJ2-7; D call uncertain. Germline values: CDR1 SEHNR, CDR2 FQNEAQ (reference sequence). Trimming left V 5 bases short and J 3 bases short, with 5 bases between. The length of the CDR3 is 11 residues. CDR3 sequence (DNA): TGTGCCAGCAGCCGCCACTACGAGCAGTACTTC. This sequence encodes CASSRHYEQYF.

This chain uses TRBV7-2 with TRBJ2-1, with D maybe TRBD1 (6 bases). Trimming removed 4 bases at V and 0 bases at J, with 10 bases between. Per germline, CDR1 SGHTA and CDR2 FQGNSA. The CDR3 is made up of 15 amino acids. The CDR3 nucleotides read TGTGCCAGCAGCTCCCAGGGGAGCTCCTACAATGAGCAGTTCTTC. It translates to CASSSQGSSYNEQFF.

This clone came up a few times. This chain connects TRBV6-5 to TRBJ1-1, with D tentatively TRBD1 (5 bases). The length of the CDR3 is 12 residues. From germline, CDR1 is MNHEY and CDR2 SVGAGI. Trimming took off 6 bases at V and 5 bases at J, with 10 bases between the two ends. The CDR3 region is CASSTGGTEAFF. The DNA for the CDR3 is TGTGCCAGCAGCACCGGGGGGACTGAAGCTTTCTTT.

The rearrangement uses TRBV28 and TRBJ1-2; D not resolved. Per the germline V gene, CDR1 is MDHEN and CDR2 is SYDVKM. This CDR3 spans 16 amino acids. Trimming pared 6 bases from V and 7 bases from J, leaving 24 bases between. CDR3 DNA: TGTGCCAGCAGAAATGACGTGCCACCGGAGGGTGGTGGCTACACCTTC. Protein product: CASRNDVPPEGGGYTF.

About this clone itself: At one end, the junction sequence differs from germline, possibly due to a read error. The chain employs TRBV4-2 and TRBJ2-7, with 8 bases that match TRBD2. The germline gives CDR1 LGHNA, CDR2 YNFKEQ. This CDR3 has 14 amino acids. DNA for the CDR3: TGTGCCAGCACCCAACGTAGCGGGAACTACGAGCAGTACTTC. It yields the protein CASTQRSGNYEQYF.

This chain connects TRBV7-6 to TRBJ2-7; 8 bases agree with TRBD1. CDR3 size: 17 residues. J lost 0 bases, V lost 0 bases, and 7 bases had no gene match. From germline, CDR1 is SGHVS and CDR2 FNYEAQ. CDR3 coding DNA: TGTGCCAGCAGCTTAGCGGATGGCAGGGGGCACTCCTACGAGCAGTACTTC. The encoded protein is CASSLADGRGHSYEQYF.

This clone appeared a single time. The chain recombines TRBV19 with TRBJ2-7; 9 bases align to TRBD1. There are 15 residues in the CDR3. Germline V gives CDR1 LNHDA, CDR2 SQIVND (reference sequence). Trimming cost V 5 bases and J 0 bases; bases outside gene matches: 5. CDR3 DNA sequence: TGTGCCAGTAGTGGATCGACAGGGGGCTCCTACGAGCAGTACTTC. Amino acid sequence: CASSGSTGGSYEQYF. Combining the CDR3 with reference TRBV19 and TRBJ2-7 gives the whole variable domain DGGITQSPKYLFRKEGQNVTLSCEQNLNHDAMYWYRQDPGQGLRLIYYSQIVNDFQKGDIAEGYSVSREKKESFPLTVTSAQKNPTAFYLCASSGSTGGSYEQYFGPGTRLTVT.

This clone was counted a single time. This chain uses TRBV14 with TRBJ1-3; TRBD1 might be the D (6 bases). Germline CDR1 SGHDN, CDR2 FVKESK. Trimming shortened V by 8 bases and J by 0 bases, and 17 bases separated the two germline ends. The CDR3 runs 16 residues. CDR3 amino acids: CASARPGAVSGNTIYF. CDR3 coding DNA: TGTGCCAGCGCCAGGCCAGGGGCCGTCTCTGGAAACACCATATATTTT.